This T cell receptor (beta chain) comes out of a study of shared T cell receptors in the human thymus. Sequencing was performed with immunoSEQ multiplex PCR; in TCRdb, only in-frame clones are kept and a portion is missing. The repertoire holds about 730,000 clones, with 70% to 90% as singletons. The V end was cut by 10 bases, the J end by 8 bases, with 12 bases between. The germline V gene encodes CDR1 SGHRS and CDR2 YFSETQ. This CDR3 region has 10 residues. These data were also reused for a study on human thymus T cells.

The sequence derives from a girl under three years old with a congenital heart defect. The rearrangement joins TRBV5-1 to TRBJ1-1; no clear D gene. The sequenced sample consisted of thymocytes. CDR3 residues: CARSSWEAFF. The CDR3 DNA sequence: TGCGCCCGGTCCTCTTGGGAAGCTTTCTTT.